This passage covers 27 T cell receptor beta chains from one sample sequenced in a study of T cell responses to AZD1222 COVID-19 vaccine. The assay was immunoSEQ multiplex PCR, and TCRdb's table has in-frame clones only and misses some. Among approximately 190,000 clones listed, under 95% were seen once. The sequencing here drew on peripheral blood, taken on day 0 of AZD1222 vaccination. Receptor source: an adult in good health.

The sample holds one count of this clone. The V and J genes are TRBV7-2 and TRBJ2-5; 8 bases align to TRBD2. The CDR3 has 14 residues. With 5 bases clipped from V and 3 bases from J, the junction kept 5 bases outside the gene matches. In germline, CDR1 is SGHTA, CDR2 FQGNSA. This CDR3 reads CASSTNGGEETQYF. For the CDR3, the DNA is TGTGCCAGCAGCACCAACGGGGGGGAAGAGACCCAGTACTTC. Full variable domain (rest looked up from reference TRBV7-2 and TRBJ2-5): GAGVSQSPSNKVTEKGKDVELRCDPISGHTALYWYRQSLGQGLEFLIYFQGNSAPDKSGLPSDRFSAERTGGSVSTLTIQRTQQEDSAVYLCASSTNGGEETQYFGPGTRLLVL.

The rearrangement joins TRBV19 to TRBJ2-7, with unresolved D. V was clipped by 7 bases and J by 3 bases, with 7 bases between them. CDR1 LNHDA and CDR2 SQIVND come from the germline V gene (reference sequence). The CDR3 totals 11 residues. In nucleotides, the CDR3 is TGTGCCAGTACTGACCACTACGAGCAGTACTTC. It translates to CASTDHYEQYF.

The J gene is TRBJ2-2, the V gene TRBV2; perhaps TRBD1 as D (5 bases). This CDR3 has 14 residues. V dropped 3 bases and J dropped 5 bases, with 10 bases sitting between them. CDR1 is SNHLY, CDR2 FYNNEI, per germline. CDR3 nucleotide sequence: TGTGCCAGCAGTGACAGGGTAGGGACCGGGGAGCTGTTTTTT. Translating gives CASSDRVGTGELFF.

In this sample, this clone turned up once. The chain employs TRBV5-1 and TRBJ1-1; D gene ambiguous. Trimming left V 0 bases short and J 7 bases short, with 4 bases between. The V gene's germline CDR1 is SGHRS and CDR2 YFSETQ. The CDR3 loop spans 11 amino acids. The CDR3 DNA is TGCGCCAGCAGCTTGGGGGATGAAGCTTTCTTT. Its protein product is CASSLGDEAFF. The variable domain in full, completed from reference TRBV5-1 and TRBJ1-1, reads KAGVTQTPRYLIKTRGQQVTLSCSPISGHRSVSWYQQTPGQGLQFLFEYFSETQRNKGNFPGRFSGRQFSNSRSEMNVSTLELGDSALYLCASSLGDEAFFGQGTRLTVV.

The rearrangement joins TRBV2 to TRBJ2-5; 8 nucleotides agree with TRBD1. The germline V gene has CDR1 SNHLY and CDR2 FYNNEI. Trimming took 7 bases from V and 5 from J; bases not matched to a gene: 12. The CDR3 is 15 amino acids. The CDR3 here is CASIETGVGSETQYF. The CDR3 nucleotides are TGTGCCAGCATAGAGACAGGGGTTGGTTCGGAGACCCAGTACTTC. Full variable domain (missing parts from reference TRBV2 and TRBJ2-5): EPEVTQTPSHQVTQMGQEVILRCVPISNHLYFYWYRQILGQKVEFLVSFYNNEISEKSEIFDDQFSVERPDGSNFTLKIRSTKLEDSAMYFCASIETGVGSETQYFGPGTRLLVL.

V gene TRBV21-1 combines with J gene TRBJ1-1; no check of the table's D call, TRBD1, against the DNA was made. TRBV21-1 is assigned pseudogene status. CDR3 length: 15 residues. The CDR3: CASSKVCDSDTEAFF. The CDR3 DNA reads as TGTGCCAGCAGCAAAGTTTGTGACAGCGACACTGAAGCTTTCTTT.

The DNA for the CDR3 is TGTGCCAGCAGTTTTGGACAGGGCAAGACCCAGTACTTC. Translated, it gives CASSFGQGKTQYF. The chain links TRBV12-3 or TRBV12-4 to TRBJ2-5; TRBD1 agrees at 8 bases. This CDR3 has 13 residues. V lost 3 bases, J lost 6 bases, and 3 bases stayed unmatched.

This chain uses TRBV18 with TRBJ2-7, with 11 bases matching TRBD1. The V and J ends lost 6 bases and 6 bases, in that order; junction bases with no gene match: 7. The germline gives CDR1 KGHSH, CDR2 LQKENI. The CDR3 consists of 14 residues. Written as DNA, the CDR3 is TGTGCCAGCTCCCCCGGACAGGGGGCCCGCGAGCAGTACTTC. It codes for CASSPGQGAREQYF.

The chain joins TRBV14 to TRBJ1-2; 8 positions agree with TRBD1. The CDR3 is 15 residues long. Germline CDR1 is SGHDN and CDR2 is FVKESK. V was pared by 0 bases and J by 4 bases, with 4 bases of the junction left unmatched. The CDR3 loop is CASSQEGTGGYGYTF. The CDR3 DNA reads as TGTGCCAGCAGCCAAGAGGGGACAGGAGGCTATGGCTACACCTTC.

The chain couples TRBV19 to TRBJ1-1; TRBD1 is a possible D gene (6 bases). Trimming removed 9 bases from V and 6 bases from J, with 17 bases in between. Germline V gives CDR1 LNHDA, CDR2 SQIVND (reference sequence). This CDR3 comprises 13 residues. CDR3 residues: CASLTTGSSEAFF. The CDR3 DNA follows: TGTGCCAGCCTAACGACAGGTTCATCTGAAGCTTTCTTT.

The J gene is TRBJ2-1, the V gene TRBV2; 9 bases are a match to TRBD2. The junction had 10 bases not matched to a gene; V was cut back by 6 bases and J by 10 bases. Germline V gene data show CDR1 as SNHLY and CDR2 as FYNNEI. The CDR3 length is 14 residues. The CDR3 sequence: CASRAGLAQGEQFF. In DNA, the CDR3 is TGTGCCAGCAGGGCGGGACTAGCACAGGGCGAGCAGTTCTTC.

In DNA form, the CDR3 reads TGTGCCAGCAGCTCGGGACCCCTGGGTCAGCCCCAGCATTTT. This codes for CASSSGPLGQPQHF. The chain couples TRBV5-4 to TRBJ1-5; weak D call: TRBD1 (5 bases). Germline V gene sequence: CDR1 SGHNT, CDR2 YYREEE (reference sequence). V dropped 3 bases and J dropped 6 bases, with 13 bases sitting between them. This CDR3 is 14 amino acids long.

The CDR3 DNA is TGCGCCAGCAGCCAACTCAGGGGTCTCACCATATATTTT. Its translation is CASSQLRGLTIYF. The chain has TRBV4-1 and TRBJ1-3; perhaps TRBD1 as D (6 bases). The CDR3 runs 13 residues. The germline V and J ends were trimmed by 2 bases and 9 bases, with 11 bases remaining between them. Germline CDR1 MGHRA, CDR2 YSYEKL.

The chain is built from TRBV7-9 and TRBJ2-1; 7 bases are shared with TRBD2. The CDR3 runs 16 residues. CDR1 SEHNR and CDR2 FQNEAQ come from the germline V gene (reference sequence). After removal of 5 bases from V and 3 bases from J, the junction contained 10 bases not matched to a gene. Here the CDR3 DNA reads TGTGCCAGCAGCCCTCGGGCTAGCGGCAACTACAATGAGCAGTTCTTC. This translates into CASSPRASGNYNEQFF. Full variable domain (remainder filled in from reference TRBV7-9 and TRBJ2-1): DTGVSQNPRHKITKRGQNVTFRCDPISEHNRLYWYRQTLGQGPEFLTYFQNEAQLEKSRLLSDRFSAERPKGSFSTLEIQRTEQGDSAMYLCASSPRASGNYNEQFFGPGTRLTVL.

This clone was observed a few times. CDR3 loop: CASRLSGQESYGYTF. As DNA, the CDR3 is TGTGCCAGCAGGTTGTCGGGACAGGAAAGCTATGGCTACACCTTC. The V gene is TRBV4-2, the J gene TRBJ1-2; 8 bases match TRBD1. Looked up from germline, CDR1 is LGHNA and CDR2 is YNFKEQ. The trim removed 6 bases at V and 4 bases at J, leaving 10 bases unmatched. The CDR3 totals 15 residues.

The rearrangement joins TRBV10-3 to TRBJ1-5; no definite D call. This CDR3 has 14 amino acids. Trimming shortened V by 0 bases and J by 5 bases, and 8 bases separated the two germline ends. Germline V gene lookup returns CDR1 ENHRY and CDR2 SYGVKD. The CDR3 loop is CAISESSVDQPQHF. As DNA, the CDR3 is TGTGCCATCAGTGAGTCCTCAGTCGATCAGCCCCAGCATTTT.

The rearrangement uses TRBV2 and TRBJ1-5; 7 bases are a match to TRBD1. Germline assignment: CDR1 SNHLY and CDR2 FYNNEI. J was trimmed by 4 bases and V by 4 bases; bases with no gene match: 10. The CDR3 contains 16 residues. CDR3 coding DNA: TGTGCCAGCAGTGCACTCTACGGACAGGTGAATCAGCCCCAGCATTTT. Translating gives CASSALYGQVNQPQHF.

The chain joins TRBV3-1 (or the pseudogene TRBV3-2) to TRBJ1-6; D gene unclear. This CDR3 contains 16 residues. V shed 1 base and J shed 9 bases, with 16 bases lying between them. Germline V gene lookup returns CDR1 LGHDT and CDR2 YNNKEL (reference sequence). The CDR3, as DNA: TGTGCCAGCAGCCAAGTTGATGCAGGCGTGGGTTCACCCCTCCACTTT. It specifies CASSQVDAGVGSPLHF.

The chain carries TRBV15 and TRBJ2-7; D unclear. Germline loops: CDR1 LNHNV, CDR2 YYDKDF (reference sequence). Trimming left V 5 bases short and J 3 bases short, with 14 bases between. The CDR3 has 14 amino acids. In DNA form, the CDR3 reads TGTGCCACCAGCCCCCGCGGCGGCGACTACGAGCAGTACTTC. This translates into CATSPRGGDYEQYF. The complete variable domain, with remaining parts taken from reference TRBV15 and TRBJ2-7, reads DAMVIQNPRYQVTQFGKPVTLSCSQTLNHNVMYWYQQKSSQAPKLLFHYYDKDFNNEADTPDNFQSRRPNTSFCFLDIRSPGLGDTAMYLCATSPRGGDYEQYFGPGTRLTVT.

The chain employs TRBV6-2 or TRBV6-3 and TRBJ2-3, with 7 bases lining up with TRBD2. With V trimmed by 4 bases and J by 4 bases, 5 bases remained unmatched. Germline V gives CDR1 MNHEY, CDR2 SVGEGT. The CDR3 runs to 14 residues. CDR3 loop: CASSSRGGADTQYF. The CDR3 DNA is TGTGCCAGCAGTTCTAGGGGAGGGGCAGATACGCAGTATTTT.

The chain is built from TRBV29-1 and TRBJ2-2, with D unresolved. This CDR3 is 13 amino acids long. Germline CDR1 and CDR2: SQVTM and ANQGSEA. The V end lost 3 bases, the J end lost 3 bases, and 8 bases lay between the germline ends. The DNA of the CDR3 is TGCAGCGTTGAGCCCAAGTACACCGGGGAGCTGTTTTTT. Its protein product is CSVEPKYTGELFF.

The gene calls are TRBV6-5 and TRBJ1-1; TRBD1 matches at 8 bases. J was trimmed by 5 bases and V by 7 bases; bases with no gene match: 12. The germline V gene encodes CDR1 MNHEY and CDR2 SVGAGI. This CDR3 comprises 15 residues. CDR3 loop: CASTENWTGSTEAFF. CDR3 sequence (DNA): TGTGCCAGCACCGAAAATTGGACAGGGTCGACTGAAGCTTTCTTT.

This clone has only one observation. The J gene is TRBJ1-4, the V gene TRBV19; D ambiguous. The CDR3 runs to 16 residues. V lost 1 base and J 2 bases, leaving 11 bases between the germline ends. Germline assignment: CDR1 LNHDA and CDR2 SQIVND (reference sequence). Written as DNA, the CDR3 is TGTGCCAGTAGTATAGCTAGTGCCGGGACTAATGAAAAACTGTTTTTT. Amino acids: CASSIASAGTNEKLFF.

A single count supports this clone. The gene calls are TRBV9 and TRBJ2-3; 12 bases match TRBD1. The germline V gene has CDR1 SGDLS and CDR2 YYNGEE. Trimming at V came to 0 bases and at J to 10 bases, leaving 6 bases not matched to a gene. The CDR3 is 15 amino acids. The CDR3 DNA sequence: TGTGCCAGCAGCGTAGCTGGGACAGGGGGCGGTTCGCAGTATTTT. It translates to CASSVAGTGGGSQYF.

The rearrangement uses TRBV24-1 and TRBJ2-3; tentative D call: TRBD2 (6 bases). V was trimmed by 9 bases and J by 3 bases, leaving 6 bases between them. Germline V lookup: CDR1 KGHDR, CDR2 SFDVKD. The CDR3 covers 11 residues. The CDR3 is CATGRTDTQYF. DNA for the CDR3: TGTGCCACCGGGAGGACAGATACGCAGTATTTT.

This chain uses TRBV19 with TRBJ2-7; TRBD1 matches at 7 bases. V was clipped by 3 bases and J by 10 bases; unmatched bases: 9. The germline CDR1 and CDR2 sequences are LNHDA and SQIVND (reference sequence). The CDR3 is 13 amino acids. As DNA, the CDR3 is TGTGCCAGTAGTATGGATCCCCGGGACAGACAGTACTTC. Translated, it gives CASSMDPRDRQYF. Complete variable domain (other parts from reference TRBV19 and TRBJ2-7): DGGITQSPKYLFRKEGQNVTLSCEQNLNHDAMYWYRQDPGQGLRLIYYSQIVNDFQKGDIAEGYSVSREKKESFPLTVTSAQKNPTAFYLCASSMDPRDRQYFGPGTRLTVT.

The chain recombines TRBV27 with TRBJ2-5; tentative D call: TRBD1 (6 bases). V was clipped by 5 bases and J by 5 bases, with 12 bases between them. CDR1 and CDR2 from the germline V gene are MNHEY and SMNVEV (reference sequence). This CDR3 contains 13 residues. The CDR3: CASSANRVETQYF. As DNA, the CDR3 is TGTGCCAGCAGTGCGAACAGGGTGGAGACCCAGTACTTC.